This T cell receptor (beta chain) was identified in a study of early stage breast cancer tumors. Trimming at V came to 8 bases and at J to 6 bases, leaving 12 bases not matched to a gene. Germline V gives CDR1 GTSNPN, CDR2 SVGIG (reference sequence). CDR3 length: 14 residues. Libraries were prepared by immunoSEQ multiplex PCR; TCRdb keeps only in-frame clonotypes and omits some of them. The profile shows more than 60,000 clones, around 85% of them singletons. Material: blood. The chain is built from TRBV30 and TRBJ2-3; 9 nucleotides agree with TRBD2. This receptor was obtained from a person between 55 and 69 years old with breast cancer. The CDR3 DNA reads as TGTGCCGGCGCGTCGGCTAGCGGGGCTGATACGCAGTATTTT. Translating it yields CAGASASGADTQYF.